This T cell receptor beta chain was obtained from a study of T cell repertoires in cytomegalovirus infection. General study results and limits: Pooled public TCR beta family frequency picked out CMV carriers with the relevant HLA. HLA-C-restricted, CMV-specific TCR beta clonotypes were dominant ex vivo.

Trimming removed 0 bases from V and 2 bases from J, with 5 bases in between. CDR1 is SGHTA, CDR2 FQGNSA, per germline. This CDR3 spans 13 amino acids. This clonotype occurred many times. The antigen is undetermined. TCRdb re-analysed the reads in MiXCR, keeping a single row per CDR3 protein. The sample lists 250,000 to 300,000 distinct CDR3 sequences; 15% to 20% were seen once. This clonotype was sampled from a human donor in good health (CMV status not recorded). Some clones in this sample may be carry-over from other donors' samples. The chain links TRBV7-2 to TRBJ2-7; D not certain. The sample comprised CD8+ T cells from PBMCs. The CDR3 DNA is TGTGCCAGCAGCTTAGCCGGACCCTACGAGCAGTACTTC. This sequence encodes CASSLAGPYEQYF.